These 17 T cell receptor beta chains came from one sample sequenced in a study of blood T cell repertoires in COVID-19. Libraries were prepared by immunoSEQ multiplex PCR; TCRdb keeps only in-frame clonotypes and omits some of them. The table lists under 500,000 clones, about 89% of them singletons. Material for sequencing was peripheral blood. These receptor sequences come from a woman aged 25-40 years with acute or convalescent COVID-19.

Here the CDR3 DNA reads TGTGCCAGCAGCCCGCGCAGGGGCGCCCGGGGAGAGCAGTACTTC. Translation gives CASSPRRGARGEQYF. The rearrangement links TRBV13 to TRBJ2-7, with a tentative D call TRBD1 (6 bases). Trimming left V 5 bases short and J 7 bases short, with 21 bases between. Germline-derived CDR1 and CDR2 are PRHDT and FYEKMQ (reference sequence). The CDR3 runs 15 residues.

The CDR3 loop is CASSESAREGCGGNQPQHF. CDR3 nucleotide sequence: TGCGCCAGCAGTGAGTCAGCAAGGGAGGGGTGTGGTGGCAATCAGCCCCAGCATTTT. This chain connects TRBV10-1 to TRBJ1-5, with D perhaps TRBD1 (5 bases). Trimming removed 0 bases from V and 2 bases from J, with 20 bases in between. Germline V gene sequence: CDR1 WNHNN, CDR2 SYGVQD (reference sequence). The CDR3 is 19 amino acids.

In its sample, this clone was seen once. CDR3 loop: CATSRDRAFNYGYTF. The CDR3 nucleotides read TGTGCCACCAGCAGGGACAGGGCTTTTAACTATGGCTACACCTTC. This chain joins TRBV15 and TRBJ1-2; 8 nucleotides match TRBD1. Looked up from germline, CDR1 is LNHNV and CDR2 is YYDKDF (reference sequence). V gave up 3 bases and J gave up 1 base; unmatched junction bases: 4. This CDR3 has 15 residues. The full variable domain, in which reference TRBV15 and TRBJ1-2 provide the parts outside the CDR3, is DAMVIQNPRYQVTQFGKPVTLSCSQTLNHNVMYWYQQKSSQAPKLLFHYYDKDFNNEADTPDNFQSRRPNTSFCFLDIRSPGLGDTAMYLCATSRDRAFNYGYTFGSGTRLTVV.

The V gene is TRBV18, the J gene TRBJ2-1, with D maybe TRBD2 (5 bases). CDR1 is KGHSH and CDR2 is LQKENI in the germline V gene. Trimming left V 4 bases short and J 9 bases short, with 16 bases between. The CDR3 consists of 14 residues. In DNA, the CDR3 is TGTGCCAGCTCACGTTCCTACAGAGGGAGTGAGCAGTTCTTC. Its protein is CASSRSYRGSEQFF. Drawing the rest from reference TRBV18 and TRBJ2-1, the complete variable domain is NAGVMQNPRHLVRRRGQEARLRCSPMKGHSHVYWYRQLPEEGLKFMVYLQKENIIDESGMPKERFSAEFPKEGPSILRIQQVVRGDSAAYFCASSRSYRGSEQFFGPGTRLTVL.

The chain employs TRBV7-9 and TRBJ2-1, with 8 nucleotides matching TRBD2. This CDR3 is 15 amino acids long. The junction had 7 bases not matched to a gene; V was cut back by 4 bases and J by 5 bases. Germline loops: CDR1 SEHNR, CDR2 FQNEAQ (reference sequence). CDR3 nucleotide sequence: TGTGCCAGCAGCTCGGGACTAGAAATTGACAATGAGCAGTTCTTC. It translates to CASSSGLEIDNEQFF.

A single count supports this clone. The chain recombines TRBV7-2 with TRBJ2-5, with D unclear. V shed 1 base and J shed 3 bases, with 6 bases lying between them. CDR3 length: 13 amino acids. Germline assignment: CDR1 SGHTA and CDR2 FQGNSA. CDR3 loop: CASSLGLEETQYF. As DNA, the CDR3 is TGTGCCAGCAGCTTAGGGCTAGAAGAGACCCAGTACTTC.

The CDR3 DNA follows: TGTGCCAGCAGCTTAGCTCTTACAGGGGGCGCCTATGGCTACACCTTC. It specifies CASSLALTGGAYGYTF. The chain uses TRBV7-2 and TRBJ1-2; 9 nucleotides align to TRBD1. Germline loops: CDR1 SGHTA, CDR2 FQGNSA. The CDR3 runs to 16 residues. J gave up 4 bases and V 0 bases, and 6 bases lay outside the gene matches.

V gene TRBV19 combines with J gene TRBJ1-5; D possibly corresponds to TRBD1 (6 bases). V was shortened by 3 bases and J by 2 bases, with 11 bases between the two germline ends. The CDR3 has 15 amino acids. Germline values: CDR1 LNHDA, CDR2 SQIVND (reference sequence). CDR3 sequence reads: CASSIQGFGNQPQHF. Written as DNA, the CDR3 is TGTGCCAGTAGTATCCAGGGGTTCGGCAATCAGCCCCAGCATTTT.

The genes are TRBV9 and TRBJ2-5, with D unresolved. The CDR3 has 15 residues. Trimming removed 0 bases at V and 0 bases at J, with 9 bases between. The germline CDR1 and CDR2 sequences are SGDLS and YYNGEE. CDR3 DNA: TGTGCCAGCAGCGTAGGCGGCAGCAACCAAGAGACCCAGTACTTC. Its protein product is CASSVGGSNQETQYF.

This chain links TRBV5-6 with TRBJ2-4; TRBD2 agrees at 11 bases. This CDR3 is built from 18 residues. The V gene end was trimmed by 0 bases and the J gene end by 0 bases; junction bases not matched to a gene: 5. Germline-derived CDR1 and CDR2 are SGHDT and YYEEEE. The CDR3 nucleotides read TGTGCCAGCAGCTTGGCCCTGGGACTAGCGGTAGCCAAAAACATTCAGTACTTC. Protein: CASSLALGLAVAKNIQYF.

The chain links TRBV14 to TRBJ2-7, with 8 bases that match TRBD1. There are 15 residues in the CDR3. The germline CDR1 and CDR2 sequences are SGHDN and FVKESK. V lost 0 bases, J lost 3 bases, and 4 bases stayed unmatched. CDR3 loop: CASSQEEDRDYEQYF. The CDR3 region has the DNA TGTGCCAGCAGCCAAGAGGAGGACAGGGACTACGAGCAGTACTTC.

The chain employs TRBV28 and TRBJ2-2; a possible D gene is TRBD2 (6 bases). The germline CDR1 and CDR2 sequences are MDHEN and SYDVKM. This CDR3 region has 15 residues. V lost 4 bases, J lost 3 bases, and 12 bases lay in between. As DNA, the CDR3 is TGTGCCAGCAGTTATCGGGGGACCCACACCGGGGAGCTGTTTTTT. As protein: CASSYRGTHTGELFF.

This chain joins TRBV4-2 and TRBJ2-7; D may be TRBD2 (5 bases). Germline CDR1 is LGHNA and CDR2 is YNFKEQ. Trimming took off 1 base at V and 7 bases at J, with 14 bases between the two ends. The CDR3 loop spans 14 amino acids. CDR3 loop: CASSQGSSLVEQYF. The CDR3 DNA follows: TGTGCCAGCAGCCAAGGGTCTAGCTTGGTAGAGCAGTACTTC.

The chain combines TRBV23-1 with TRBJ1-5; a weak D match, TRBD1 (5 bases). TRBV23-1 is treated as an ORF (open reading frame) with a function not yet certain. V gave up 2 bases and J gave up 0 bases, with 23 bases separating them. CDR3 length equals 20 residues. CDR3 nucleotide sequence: TGCGCCAGCAGTCAAAACACTGGGGAGGGACCCCCTTTTAGCAATCAGCCCCAGCATTTT. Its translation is CASSQNTGEGPPFSNQPQHF.

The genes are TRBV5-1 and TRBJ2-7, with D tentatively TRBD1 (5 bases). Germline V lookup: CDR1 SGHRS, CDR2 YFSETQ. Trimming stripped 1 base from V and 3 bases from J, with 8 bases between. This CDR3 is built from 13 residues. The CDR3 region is CASSLSGYYEQYF. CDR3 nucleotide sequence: TGCGCCAGCAGCTTGTCAGGGTACTACGAGCAGTACTTC.

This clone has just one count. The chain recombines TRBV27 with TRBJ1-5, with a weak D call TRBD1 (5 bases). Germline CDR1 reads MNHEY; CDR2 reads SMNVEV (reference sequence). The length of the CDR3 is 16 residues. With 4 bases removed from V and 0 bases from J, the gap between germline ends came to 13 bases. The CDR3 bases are TGTGCCAGCAGTTCAGCAGGGCCATATAGCAATCAGCCCCAGCATTTT. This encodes CASSSAGPYSNQPQHF.

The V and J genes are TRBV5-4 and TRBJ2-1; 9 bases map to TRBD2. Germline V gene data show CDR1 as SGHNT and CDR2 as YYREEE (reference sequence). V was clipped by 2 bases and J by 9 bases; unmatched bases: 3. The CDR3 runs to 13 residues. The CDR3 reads CASSFRREGEQFF. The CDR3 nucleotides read TGTGCCAGCAGCTTTAGGCGGGAGGGTGAGCAGTTCTTC.